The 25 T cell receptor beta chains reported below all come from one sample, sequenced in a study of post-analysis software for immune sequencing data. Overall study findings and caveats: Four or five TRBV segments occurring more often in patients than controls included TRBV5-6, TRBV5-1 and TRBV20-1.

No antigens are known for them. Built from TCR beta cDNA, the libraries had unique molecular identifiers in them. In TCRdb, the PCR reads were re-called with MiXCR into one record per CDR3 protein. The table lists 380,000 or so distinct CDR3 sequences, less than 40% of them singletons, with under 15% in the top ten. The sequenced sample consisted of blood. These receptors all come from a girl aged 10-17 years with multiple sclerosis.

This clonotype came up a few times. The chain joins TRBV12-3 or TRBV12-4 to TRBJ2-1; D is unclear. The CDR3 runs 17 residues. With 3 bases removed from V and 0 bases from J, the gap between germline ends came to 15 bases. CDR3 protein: CASSLVIATFSYNEQFF. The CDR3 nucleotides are TGTGCCAGCAGTTTGGTTATAGCAACTTTCTCCTACAATGAGCAGTTCTTC.

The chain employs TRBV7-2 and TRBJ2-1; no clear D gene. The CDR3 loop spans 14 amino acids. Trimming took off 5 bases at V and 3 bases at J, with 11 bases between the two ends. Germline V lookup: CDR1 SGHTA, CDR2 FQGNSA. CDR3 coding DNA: TGTGCCAGCAGCCCCGACGGGCTCTACAATGAGCAGTTCTTC. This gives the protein CASSPDGLYNEQFF.

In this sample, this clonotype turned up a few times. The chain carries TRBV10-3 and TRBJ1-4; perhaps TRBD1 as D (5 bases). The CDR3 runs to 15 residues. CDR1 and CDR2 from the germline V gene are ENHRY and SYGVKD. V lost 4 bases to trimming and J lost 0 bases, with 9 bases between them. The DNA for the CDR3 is TGTGCCATCAGTGGGGAGGGGACAACTAATGAAAAACTGTTTTTT. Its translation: CAISGEGTTNEKLFF.

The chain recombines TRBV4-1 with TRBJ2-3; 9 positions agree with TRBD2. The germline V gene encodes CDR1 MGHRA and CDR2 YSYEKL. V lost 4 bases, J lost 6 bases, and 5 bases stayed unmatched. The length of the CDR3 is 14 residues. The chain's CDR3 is CASSPLAGGDTQYF. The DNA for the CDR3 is TGCGCCAGCAGCCCCCTCGCGGGGGGGGATACGCAGTATTTT.

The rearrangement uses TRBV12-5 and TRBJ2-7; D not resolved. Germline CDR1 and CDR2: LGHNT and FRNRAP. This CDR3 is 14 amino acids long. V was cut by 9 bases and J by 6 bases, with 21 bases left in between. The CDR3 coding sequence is TGTGCTAGCGAACCCGGCTTGTTGGGTAGCGAGCAGTACTTC. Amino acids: CASEPGLLGSEQYF.

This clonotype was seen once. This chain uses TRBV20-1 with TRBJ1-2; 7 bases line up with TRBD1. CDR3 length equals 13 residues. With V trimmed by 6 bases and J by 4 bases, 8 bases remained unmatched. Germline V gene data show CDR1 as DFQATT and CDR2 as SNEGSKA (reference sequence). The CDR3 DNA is TGCAGTGCGACGCAGGGGGAGAGCTATGGCTACACCTTC. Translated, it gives CSATQGESYGYTF.

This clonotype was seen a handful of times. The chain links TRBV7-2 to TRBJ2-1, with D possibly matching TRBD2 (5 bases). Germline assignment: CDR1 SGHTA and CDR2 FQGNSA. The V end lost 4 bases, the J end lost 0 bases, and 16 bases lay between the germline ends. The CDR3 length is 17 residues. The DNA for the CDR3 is TGTGCCAGCAGCTCCCCCCTGTGGGCGGGCTCCTACAATGAGCAGTTCTTC. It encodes CASSSPLWAGSYNEQFF.

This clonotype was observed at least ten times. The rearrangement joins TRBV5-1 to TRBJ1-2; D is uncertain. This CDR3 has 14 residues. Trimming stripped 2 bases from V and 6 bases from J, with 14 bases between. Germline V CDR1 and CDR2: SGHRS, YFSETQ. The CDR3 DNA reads TGCGCCAGCAGCTTTGATCCCCGGATGGATGGCTACACCTTC. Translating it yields CASSFDPRMDGYTF. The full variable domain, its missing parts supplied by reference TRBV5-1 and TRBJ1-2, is KAGVTQTPRYLIKTRGQQVTLSCSPISGHRSVSWYQQTPGQGLQFLFEYFSETQRNKGNFPGRFSGRQFSNSRSEMNVSTLELGDSALYLCASSFDPRMDGYTFGSGTRLTVV.

The CDR3: CASRQNTGTETQYF. The DNA of the CDR3 is TGCGCCAGCAGACAGAATACAGGGACCGAGACCCAGTACTTC. This chain links TRBV5-1 with TRBJ2-5, with a tentative D call TRBD1 (6 bases). The CDR3 contains 14 residues. Germline loops: CDR1 SGHRS, CDR2 YFSETQ. The germline V and J ends were trimmed by 5 bases and 5 bases, with 16 bases remaining between them.

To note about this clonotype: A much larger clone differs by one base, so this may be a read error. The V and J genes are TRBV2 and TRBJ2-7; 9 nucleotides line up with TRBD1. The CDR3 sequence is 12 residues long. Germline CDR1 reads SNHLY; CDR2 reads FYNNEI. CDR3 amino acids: CANSERDRVEYF. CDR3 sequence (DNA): TGTGCCAACAGTGAACGGGACAGGGTAGAGTACTTC.

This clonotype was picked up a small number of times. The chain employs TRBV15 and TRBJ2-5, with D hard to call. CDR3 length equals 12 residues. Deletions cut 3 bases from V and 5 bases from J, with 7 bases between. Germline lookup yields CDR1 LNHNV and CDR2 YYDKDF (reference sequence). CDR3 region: CATSRHMETQYF. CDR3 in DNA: TGTGCCACCAGCAGGCATATGGAGACCCAGTACTTC.

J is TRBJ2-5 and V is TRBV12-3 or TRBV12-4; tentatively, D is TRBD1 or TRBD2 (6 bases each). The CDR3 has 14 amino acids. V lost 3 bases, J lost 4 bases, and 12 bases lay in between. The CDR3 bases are TGTGCCAGCAGTTTTCCCAGGGGAGGAGAGACCCAGTACTTC. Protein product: CASSFPRGGETQYF.

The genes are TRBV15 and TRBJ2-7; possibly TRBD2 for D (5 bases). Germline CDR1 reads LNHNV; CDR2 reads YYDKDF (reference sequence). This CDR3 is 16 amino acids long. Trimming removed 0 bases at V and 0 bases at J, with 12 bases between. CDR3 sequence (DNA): TGTGCCACCAGCAGAGAAAGGACGGGGTCCTCCTACGAGCAGTACTTC. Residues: CATSRERTGSSYEQYF.

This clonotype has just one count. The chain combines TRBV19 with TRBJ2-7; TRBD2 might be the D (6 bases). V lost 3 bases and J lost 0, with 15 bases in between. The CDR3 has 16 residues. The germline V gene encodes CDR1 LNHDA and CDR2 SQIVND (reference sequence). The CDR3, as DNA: TGTGCCAGTAGTATCCAACCGGGGGTAAGCTCCTACGAGCAGTACTTC. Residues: CASSIQPGVSSYEQYF.

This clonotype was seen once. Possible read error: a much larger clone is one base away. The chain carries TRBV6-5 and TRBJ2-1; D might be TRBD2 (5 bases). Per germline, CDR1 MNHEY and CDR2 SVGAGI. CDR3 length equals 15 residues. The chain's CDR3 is CAGSQYGRGMHEQFF. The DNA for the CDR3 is TGTGCCGGCAGTCAATACGGCCGAGGGATGCATGAGCAGTTCTTC.

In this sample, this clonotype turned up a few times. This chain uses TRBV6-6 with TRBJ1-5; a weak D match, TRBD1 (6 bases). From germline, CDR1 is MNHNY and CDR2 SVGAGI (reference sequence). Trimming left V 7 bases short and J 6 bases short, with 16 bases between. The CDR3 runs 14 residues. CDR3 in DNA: TGTGCCAGCACCTCCGTGGGGGCTAGTCAGCCCCAGCATTTT. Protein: CASTSVGASQPQHF.

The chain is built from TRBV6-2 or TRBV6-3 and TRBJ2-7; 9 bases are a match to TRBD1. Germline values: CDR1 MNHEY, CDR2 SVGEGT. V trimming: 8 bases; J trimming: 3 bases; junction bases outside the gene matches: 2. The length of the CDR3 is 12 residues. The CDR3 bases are TGTGCCAGCCGGACAGGGGTCTACGAGCAGTACTTC. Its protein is CASRTGVYEQYF.

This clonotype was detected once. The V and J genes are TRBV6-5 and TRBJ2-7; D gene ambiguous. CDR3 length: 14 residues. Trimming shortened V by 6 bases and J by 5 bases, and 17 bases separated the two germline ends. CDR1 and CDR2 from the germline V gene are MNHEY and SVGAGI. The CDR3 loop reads CASRLGRMADEQYF. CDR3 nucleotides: TGTGCCAGCAGGCTAGGCAGAATGGCGGACGAGCAGTACTTC.

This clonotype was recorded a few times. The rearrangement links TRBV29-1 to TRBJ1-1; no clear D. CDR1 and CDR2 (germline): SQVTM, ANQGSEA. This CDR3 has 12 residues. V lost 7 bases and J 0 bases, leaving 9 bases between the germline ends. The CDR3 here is CSGRPMNTEAFF. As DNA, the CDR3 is TGCAGCGGGCGACCGATGAACACTGAAGCTTTCTTT.

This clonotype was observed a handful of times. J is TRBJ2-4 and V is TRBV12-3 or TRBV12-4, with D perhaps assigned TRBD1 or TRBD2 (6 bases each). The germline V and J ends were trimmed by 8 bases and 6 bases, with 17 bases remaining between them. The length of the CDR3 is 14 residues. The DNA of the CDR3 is TGTGCCAGCGGCCCCGGGGGCTACGGAAACATTCAGTACTTC. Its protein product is CASGPGGYGNIQYF.

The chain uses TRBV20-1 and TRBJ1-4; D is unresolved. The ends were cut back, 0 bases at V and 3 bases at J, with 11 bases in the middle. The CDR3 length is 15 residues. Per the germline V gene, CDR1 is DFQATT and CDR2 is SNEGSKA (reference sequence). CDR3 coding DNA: TGCAGTGCTAGAGATTTCAGGTTTTCTAATGAAAAACTGTTTTTT. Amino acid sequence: CSARDFRFSNEKLFF.

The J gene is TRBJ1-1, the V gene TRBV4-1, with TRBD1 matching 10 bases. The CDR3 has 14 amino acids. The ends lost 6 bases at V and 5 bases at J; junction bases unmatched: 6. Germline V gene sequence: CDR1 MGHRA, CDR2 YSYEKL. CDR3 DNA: TGCGCCAGCAGACGGACAGGGGGGAGTACTGAAGCTTTCTTT. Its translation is CASRRTGGSTEAFF.

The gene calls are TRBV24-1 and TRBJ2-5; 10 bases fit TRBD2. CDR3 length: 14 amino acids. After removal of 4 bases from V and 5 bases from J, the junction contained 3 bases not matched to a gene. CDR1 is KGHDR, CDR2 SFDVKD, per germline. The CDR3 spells CATSDQLAGETQYF. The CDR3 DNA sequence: TGTGCCACCAGTGACCAACTAGCGGGGGAGACCCAGTACTTC.

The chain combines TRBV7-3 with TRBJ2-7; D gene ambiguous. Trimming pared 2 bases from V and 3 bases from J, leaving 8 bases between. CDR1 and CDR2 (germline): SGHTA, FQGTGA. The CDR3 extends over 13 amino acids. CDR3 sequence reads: CASSLYLGYEQYF. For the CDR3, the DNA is TGTGCCAGCAGCTTATATCTGGGCTACGAGCAGTACTTC.

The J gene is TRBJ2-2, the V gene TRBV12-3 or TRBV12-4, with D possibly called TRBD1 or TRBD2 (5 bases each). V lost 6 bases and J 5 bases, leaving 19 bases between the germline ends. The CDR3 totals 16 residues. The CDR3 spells CASSLLGTGKTGELFF. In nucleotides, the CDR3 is TGTGCCAGCAGCCTCCTGGGGACCGGGAAAACCGGGGAGCTGTTTTTT.